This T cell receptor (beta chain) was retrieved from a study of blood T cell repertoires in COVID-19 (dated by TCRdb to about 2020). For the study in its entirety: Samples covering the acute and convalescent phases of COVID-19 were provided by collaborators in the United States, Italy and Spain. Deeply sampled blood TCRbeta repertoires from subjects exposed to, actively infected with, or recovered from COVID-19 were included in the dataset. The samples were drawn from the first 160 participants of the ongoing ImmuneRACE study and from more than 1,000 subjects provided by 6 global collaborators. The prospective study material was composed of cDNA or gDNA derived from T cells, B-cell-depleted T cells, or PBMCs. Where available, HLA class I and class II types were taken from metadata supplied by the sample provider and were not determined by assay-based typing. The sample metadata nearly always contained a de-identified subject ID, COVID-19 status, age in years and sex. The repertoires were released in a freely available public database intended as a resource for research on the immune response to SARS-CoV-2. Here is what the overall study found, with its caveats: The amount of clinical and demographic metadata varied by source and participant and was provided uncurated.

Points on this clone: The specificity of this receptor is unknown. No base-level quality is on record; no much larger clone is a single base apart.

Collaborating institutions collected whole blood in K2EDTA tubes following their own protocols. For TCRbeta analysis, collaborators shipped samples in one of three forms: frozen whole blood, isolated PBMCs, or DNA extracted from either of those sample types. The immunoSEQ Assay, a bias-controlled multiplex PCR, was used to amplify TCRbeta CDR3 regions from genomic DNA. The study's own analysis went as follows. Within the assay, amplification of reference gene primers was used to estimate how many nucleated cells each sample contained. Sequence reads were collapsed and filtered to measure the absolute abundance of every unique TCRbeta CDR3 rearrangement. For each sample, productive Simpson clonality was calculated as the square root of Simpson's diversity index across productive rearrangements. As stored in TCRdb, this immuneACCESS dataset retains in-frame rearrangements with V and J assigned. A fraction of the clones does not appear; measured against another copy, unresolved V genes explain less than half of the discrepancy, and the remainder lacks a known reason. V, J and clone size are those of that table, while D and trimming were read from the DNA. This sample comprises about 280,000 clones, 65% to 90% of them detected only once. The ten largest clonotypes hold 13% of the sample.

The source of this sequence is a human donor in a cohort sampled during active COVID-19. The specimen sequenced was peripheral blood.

Here is the DNA: TGTGCCACCAGCAGATCCCCGGGTACGCAGTATTTT. It specifies CATSRSPGTQYF. The sequence joins TRBV15 to TRBJ2-3; the D gene is unclear. Measured from the cysteine to the phenylalanine, the CDR3 is 12 residues long. Solely the CDR3 DNA is kept, with 36 bases framed from the first base. The germline V gene encodes CDR1 LNHNV and CDR2 YYDKDF (reference sequence). V lost 2 bases and J lost 8 bases; the stretch between them is 8 bases long.